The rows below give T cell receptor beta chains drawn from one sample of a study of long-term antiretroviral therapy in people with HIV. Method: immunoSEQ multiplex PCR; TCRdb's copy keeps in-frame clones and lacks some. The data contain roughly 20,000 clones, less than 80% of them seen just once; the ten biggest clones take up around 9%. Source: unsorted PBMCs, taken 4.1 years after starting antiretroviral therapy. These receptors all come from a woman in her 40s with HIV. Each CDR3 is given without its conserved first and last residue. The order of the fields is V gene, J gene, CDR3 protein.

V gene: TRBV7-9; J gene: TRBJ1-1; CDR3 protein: ASRTGSDMNTEAF
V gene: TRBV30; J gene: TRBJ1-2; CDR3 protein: AWSVGGRAGYT
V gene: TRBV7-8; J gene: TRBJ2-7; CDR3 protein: ASSLGREQY
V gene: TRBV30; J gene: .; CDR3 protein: AWHSKRNNYEQY
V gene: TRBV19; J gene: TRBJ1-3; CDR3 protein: ASSIFFPGGLGNTIY
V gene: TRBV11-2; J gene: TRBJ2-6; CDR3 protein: ASSLGVRGSGANVLT
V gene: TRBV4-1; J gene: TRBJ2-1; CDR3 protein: ASSHPRVGRGRSDEQF
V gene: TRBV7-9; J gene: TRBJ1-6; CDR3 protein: ASSPSGVRRDSPLH
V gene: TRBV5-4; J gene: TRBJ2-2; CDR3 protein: ASSLGAGTGGANTGELF
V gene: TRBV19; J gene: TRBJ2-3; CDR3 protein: ASSERATDTQY
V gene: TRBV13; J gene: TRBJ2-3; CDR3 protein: ASSLPRTGVPDTQY
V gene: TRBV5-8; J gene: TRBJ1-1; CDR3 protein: ASSFSRPQTREAF
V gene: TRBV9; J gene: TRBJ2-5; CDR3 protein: ASSAAAGSETQY
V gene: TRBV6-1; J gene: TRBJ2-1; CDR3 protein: ASRGYNEQF
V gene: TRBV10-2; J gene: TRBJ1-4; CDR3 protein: ASSDPWQNEKLF
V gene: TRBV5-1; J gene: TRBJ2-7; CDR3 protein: ASRTGLAVTYEQY
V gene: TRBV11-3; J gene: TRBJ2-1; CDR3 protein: ASSLRTVTTYNEQF
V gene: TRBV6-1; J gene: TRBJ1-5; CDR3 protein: ASSEALGQVGNQPQH
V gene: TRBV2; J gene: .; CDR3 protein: ASRDGMGEQY
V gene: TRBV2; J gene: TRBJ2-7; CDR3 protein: ASSGTGGLYEQY
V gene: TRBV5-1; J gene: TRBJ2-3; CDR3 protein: ASSLRGYRGKNTDTQY
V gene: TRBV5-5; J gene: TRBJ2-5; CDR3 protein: ASSLGVLAGDETQY
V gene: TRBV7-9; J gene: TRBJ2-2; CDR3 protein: ASSLPHGQGNTGELF